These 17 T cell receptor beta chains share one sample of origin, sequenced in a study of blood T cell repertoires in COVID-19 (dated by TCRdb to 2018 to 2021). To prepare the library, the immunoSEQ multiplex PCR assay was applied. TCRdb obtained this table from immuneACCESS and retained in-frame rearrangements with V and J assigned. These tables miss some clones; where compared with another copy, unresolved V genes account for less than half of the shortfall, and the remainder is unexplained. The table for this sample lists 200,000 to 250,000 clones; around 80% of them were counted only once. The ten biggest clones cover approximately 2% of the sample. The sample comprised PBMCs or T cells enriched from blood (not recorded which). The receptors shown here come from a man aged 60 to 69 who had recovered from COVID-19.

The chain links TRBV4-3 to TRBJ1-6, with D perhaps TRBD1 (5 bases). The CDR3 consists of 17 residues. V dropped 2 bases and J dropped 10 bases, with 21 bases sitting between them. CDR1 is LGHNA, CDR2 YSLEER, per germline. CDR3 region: CASSQRVGARSESPLHF. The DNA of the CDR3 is TGCGCCAGCAGCCAACGAGTAGGGGCGCGTTCCGAATCACCCCTCCACTTT.

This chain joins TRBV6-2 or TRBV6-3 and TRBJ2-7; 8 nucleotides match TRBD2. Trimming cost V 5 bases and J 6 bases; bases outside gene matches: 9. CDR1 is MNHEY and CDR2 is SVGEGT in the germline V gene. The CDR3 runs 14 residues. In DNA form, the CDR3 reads TGTGCCAGCAGTCTCCTGCGGGGGGTTGTCGAGCAGTACTTC. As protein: CASSLLRGVVEQYF.

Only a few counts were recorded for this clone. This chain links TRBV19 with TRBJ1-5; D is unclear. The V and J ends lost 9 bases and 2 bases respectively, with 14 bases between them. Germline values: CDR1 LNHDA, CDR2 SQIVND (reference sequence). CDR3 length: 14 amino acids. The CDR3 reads CASQSWAGNQPQHF. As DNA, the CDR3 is TGTGCCAGCCAATCTTGGGCCGGCAATCAGCCCCAGCATTTT.

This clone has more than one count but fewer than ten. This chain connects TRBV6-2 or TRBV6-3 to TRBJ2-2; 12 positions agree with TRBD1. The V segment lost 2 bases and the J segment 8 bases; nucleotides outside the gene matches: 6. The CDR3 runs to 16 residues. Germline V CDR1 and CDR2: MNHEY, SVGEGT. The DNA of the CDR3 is TGTGCCAGCAGTTACCTCGGGACAGGGGGCCCGGGGGAGCTGTTTTTT. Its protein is CASSYLGTGGPGELFF.

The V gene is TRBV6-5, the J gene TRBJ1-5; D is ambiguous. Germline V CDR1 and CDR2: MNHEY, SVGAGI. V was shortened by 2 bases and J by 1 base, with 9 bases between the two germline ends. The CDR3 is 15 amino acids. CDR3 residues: CASSYGPESNQPQHF. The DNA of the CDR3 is TGTGCCAGCAGTTACGGGCCAGAGAGCAATCAGCCCCAGCATTTT.

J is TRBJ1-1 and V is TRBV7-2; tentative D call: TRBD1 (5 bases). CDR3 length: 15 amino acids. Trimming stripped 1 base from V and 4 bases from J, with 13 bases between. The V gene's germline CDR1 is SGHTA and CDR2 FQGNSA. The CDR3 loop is CASSLVVRGSTEAFF. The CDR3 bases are TGTGCCAGCAGCTTAGTGGTCCGGGGGAGCACTGAAGCTTTCTTT.

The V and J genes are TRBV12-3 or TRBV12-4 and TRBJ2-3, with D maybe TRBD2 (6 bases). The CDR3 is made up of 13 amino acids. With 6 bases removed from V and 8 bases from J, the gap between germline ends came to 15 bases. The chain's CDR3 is CASSLQEGGTQYF. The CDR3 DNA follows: TGTGCCAGCAGCCTACAGGAGGGAGGTACGCAGTATTTT.

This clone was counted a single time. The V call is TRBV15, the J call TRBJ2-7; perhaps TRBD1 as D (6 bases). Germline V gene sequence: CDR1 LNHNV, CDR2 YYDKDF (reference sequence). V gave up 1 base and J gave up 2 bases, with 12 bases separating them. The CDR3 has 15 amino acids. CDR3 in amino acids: CATSRVKRGTYEQYF. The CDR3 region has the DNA TGTGCCACCAGCAGAGTAAAAAGGGGGACCTACGAGCAGTACTTC.

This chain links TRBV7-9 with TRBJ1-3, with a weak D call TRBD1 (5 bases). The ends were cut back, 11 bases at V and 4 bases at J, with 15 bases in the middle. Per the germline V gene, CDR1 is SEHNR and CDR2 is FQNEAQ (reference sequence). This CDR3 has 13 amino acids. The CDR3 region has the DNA TGTGCCGGAGGGGAGGGGAGCGGAAACACCATATATTTT. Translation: CAGGEGSGNTIYF. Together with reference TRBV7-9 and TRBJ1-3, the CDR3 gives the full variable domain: DTGVSQNPRHKITKRGQNVTFRCDPISEHNRLYWYRQTLGQGPEFLTYFQNEAQLEKSRLLSDRFSAERPKGSFSTLEIQRTEQGDSAMYLCAGGEGSGNTIYFGEGSWLTVV.

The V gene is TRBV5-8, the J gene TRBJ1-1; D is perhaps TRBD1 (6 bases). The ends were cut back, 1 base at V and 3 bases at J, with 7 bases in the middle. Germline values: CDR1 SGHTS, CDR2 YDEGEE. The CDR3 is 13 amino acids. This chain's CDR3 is CASSLHRDTEAFF. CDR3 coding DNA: TGTGCCAGCAGCTTGCACAGGGACACTGAAGCTTTCTTT.

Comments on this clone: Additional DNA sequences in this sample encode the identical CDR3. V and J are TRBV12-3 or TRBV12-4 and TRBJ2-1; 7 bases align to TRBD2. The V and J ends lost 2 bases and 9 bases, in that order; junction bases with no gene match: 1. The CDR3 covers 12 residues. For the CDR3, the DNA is TGTGCCAGCAGTTTATCGGGGGGTGAGCAGTTCTTC. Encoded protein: CASSLSGGEQFF.

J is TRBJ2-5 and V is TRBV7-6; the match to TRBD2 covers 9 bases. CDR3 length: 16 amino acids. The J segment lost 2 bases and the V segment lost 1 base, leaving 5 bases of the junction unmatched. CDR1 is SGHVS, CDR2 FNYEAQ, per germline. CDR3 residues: CASSLEAAGGQETQYF. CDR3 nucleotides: TGTGCCAGCAGCTTAGAGGCAGCGGGGGGTCAAGAGACCCAGTACTTC.

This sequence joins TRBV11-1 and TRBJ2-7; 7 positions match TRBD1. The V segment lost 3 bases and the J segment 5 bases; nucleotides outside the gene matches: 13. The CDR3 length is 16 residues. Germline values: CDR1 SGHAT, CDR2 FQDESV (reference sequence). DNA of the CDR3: TGTGCCAGCAGCTTTTCCTTGGCAGGGGGAGAGGACGAGCAGTACTTC. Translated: CASSFSLAGGEDEQYF.

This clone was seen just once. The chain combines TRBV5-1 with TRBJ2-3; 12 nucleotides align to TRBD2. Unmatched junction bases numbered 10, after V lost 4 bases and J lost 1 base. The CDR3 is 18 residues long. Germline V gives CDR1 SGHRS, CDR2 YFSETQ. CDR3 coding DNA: TGCGCCAGCAGCCCCAGACTAGCGGGGGCCTACCGCACAGATACGCAGTATTTT. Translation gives CASSPRLAGAYRTDTQYF.

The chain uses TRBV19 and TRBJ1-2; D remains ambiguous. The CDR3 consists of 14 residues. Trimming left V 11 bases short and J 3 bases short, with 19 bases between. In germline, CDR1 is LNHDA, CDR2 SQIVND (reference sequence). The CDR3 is CASRPPRQDYGYTF. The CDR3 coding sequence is TGTGCCTCGCGTCCCCCAAGACAAGACTATGGCTACACCTTC.

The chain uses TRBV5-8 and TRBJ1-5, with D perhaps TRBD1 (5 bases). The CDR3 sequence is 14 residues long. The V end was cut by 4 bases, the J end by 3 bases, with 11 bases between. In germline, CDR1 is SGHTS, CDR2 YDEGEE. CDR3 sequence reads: CASSPWGDNQPQHF. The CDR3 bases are TGTGCCAGCAGCCCGTGGGGGGACAATCAGCCCCAGCATTTT.

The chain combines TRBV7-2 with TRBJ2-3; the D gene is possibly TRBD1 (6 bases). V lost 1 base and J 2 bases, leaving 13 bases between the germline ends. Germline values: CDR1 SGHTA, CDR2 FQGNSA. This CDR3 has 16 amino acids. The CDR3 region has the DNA TGTGCCAGCAGCTTAGGGGGTAGGGGGATCACAGATACGCAGTATTTT. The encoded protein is CASSLGGRGITDTQYF.